These T cell receptor beta chains were read from a single sample in a study of cytomegalovirus exposure and HLA in healthy donors. Data came from immunoSEQ multiplex PCR; TCRdb stores just in-frame clones and leaves some out. The sample totals fewer than 45,000 clones. Sequencing input: PBMCs. These receptors all stem from a man aged 35-49 years in good health and CMV-seropositive. Each CDR3 is given with its conserved first and last residue. A D gene is named only where the DNA matches it firmly.

TRBV27	TRBD1	TRBJ2-5	TGTGCCAGCAGTCCATGGACAGGGCGAGAGACCCAGTACTTC	CASSPWTGRETQYF
TRBV4-1	TRBD2	TRBJ2-3	TGCGCCAGCTGCCAAGTTTTCATTAGCGGGAGGAGCACAGATACGCAGTATTTT	CASCQVFISGRSTDTQYF
TRBV10-2	-	TRBJ1-2	TGCGCCAGCAGTGAGTCGTATTCCTATGGCTACACCTTC	CASSESYSYGYTF
TRBV7-2	-	TRBJ1-4	TGTGCCAGCAGCTTAGGTCCAGAAGGGGTTAATGAAAAACTGTTTTTT	CASSLGPEGVNEKLFF
TRBV6-6	-	TRBJ1-1	TGTGCCACTACTTGGAACACTGAAGCTTTCTTT	CATTWNTEAFF
TRBV25-1	-	TRBJ2-5	TGTGCCAGCAGTGAATTGGCCTCCCAAGAGACCCAGTACTTC	CASSELASQETQYF
TRBV9	TRBD2	TRBJ2-5	TGTGCCAGCAGCGCAATAGCGGGAGGACAAGAGACCCAGTACTTC	CASSAIAGGQETQYF
TRBV18	-	TRBJ1-4	TGTGCCAGCTCACCTCTGGCAGGGTTTGGTGAAAAACTGTTTTTT	CASSPLAGFGEKLFF
TRBV6-4	-	TRBJ2-3	TGTGCCAGCAGTCTTAACAGGGCCCCAGATACGCAGTATTTT	CASSLNRAPDTQYF
TRBV28	-	TRBJ2-5	TGTGCCAGCACCGGAGGGAGCAGATTAGAAGAGACCCAGTACTTC	CASTGGSRLEETQYF
TRBV11-3	-	TRBJ1-1	TGTGCCAGCAGCTTAGAGGGGGCCACTGAAGCTTTCTTT	CASSLEGATEAFF
TRBV4-1	TRBD1	TRBJ1-3	TGCGCCAGCAGCCAAGGGACAGGGGAAGGAAACACCATATATTTT	CASSQGTGEGNTIYF
TRBV11-3	-	TRBJ2-7	TGTGCCAGCAGGCGGGACTCCTACGAGCAGTACTTC	CASRRDSYEQYF
TRBV25-1	TRBD1	TRBJ2-7	TGTGCCAGCAGTGAGGCGACAGGGGGGGATAGGTACGAGCAGTACTTC	CASSEATGGDRYEQYF
TRBV7-2	TRBD1	TRBJ2-3	TGTGCCAGCAGCCCGGACAGGGGGCAAGCGGATACGCAGTATTTT	CASSPDRGQADTQYF
TRBV11-3	-	TRBJ2-5	TGTGCCAGCAGTTCGCGAGGGGGTAAAGAGACCCAGTACTTC	CASSSRGGKETQYF
TRBV5-1	-	TRBJ2-7	TGCGCCAGCAGCTTACAGCCTGTCGCCTACGAGCAGTACTTC	CASSLQPVAYEQYF
TRBV18	-	TRBJ1-5	TGTGCCAGCTCCACGAGTCTAGGGGATAGCAATCAGCCCCAGCATTTT	CASSTSLGDSNQPQHF